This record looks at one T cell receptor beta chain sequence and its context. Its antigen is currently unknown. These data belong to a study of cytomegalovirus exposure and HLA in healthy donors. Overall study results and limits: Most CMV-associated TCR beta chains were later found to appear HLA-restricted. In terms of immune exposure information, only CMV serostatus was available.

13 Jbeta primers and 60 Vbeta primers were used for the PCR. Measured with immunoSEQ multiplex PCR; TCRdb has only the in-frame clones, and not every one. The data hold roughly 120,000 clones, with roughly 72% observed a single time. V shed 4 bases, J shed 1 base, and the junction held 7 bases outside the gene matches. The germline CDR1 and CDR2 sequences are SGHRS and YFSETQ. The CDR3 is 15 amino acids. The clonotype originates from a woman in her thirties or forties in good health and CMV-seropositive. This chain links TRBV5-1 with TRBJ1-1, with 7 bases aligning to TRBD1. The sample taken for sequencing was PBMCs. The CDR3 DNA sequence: TGCGCCAGCAGCGGACGAAACAGGGGGAACACTGAAGCTTTCTTT. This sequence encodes CASSGRNRGNTEAFF. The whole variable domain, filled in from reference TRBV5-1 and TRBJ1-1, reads KAGVTQTPRYLIKTRGQQVTLSCSPISGHRSVSWYQQTPGQGLQFLFEYFSETQRNKGNFPGRFSGRQFSNSRSEMNVSTLELGDSALYLCASSGRNRGNTEAFFGQGTRLTVV.